One sample yielded the 25 T cell receptor beta chains listed below, sequenced in a study of OX40 agonist ivuxolimab in advanced cancers. Sequencing used immunoSEQ multiplex PCR; TCRdb keeps in-frame clones, though not all of them. The sample has tens of thousands of clones, roughly 87% seen once. The sequencing used CD4+ or CD8+ T cells sorted from blood, collected in a trial of the OX40 agonist ivuxolimab. Source of these receptors: an adult with an advanced solid tumor such as melanoma, head and neck, liver or kidney cancer.

V gene TRBV19 combines with J gene TRBJ1-2; D perhaps matches TRBD1 (5 bases). This CDR3 contains 17 residues. Trimming stripped 3 bases from V and 8 bases from J, with 25 bases between. Germline V lookup: CDR1 LNHDA, CDR2 SQIVND (reference sequence). For the CDR3, the DNA is TGTGCCAGTAGTATGTTCGGGGCCAAATACCCGCGGAGGGGCTACACCTTC. This sequence encodes CASSMFGAKYPRRGYTF.

The sample holds one count of this clone. The V and J genes are TRBV6-1 and TRBJ2-3, with TRBD2 as a possible D gene (6 bases). This CDR3 spans 13 amino acids. Germline CDR1 and CDR2: MNHNS and SASEGT. V was trimmed by 1 base and J by 6 bases, leaving 8 bases between them. CDR3 nucleotide sequence: TGTGCCAGCAGTGAAGTCAGCGGGGATACGCAGTATTTT. Translation: CASSEVSGDTQYF.

The gene calls are TRBV27 and TRBJ2-7, with 8 nucleotides matching TRBD1. Germline V gene data show CDR1 as MNHEY and CDR2 as SMNVEV (reference sequence). The CDR3 is 15 residues long. Trimming at V came to 4 bases and at J to 6 bases, leaving 11 bases not matched to a gene. For the CDR3, the DNA is TGTGCCAGCAGTTCGACAACTACAGGGGGTGGCGAGCAGTACTTC. Residues: CASSSTTTGGGEQYF.

The rearrangement links TRBV7-3 to TRBJ2-7, with 10 bases aligning to TRBD1. The junction had 6 bases not matched to a gene; V was cut back by 0 bases and J by 7 bases. Germline V gives CDR1 SGHTA, CDR2 FQGTGA. The CDR3 totals 15 residues. The CDR3 DNA is TGTGCCAGCAGCTTAACGACAGGGGGCCGGGGAGAGCAGTACTTC. Its protein is CASSLTTGGRGEQYF.

The J gene is TRBJ1-1, the V gene TRBV6-6; unclear D gene. This CDR3 comprises 12 residues. Trimming left V 8 bases short and J 3 bases short, with 10 bases between. CDR1 is MNHNY and CDR2 is SVGAGI in the germline V gene (reference sequence). This CDR3 reads CASRSRDTEAFF. The CDR3 DNA sequence: TGTGCCAGCCGGAGTAGGGACACTGAAGCTTTCTTT.

V is TRBV19 and J is TRBJ2-2; the D is unclear. The CDR3 has 14 residues. Germline-derived CDR1 and CDR2 are LNHDA and SQIVND (reference sequence). V shed 5 bases and J shed 6 bases, with 13 bases lying between them. In nucleotides, the CDR3 is TGTGCCAGTAGTGCCGATAGGTCCCCCGGGGAGCTGTTTTTT. It translates to CASSADRSPGELFF.

The chain uses TRBV4-1 and TRBJ2-3; D remains ambiguous. V was clipped by 2 bases and J by 2 bases, with 11 bases between them. Per the germline V gene, CDR1 is MGHRA and CDR2 is YSYEKL. This CDR3 contains 15 residues. The CDR3 sequence: CASSQIGPSTDTQYF. In nucleotides, the CDR3 is TGCGCCAGCAGCCAAATAGGCCCTTCCACAGATACGCAGTATTTT.

This rearrangement joins TRBV5-8 to TRBJ1-5; no firm D call. The germline CDR1 and CDR2 sequences are SGHTS and YDEGEE. This CDR3 is 11 amino acids long. The V and J ends lost 5 bases and 9 bases respectively, with 9 bases between them. CDR3 sequence reads: CASSLSRPQHF. The CDR3 DNA is TGTGCCAGCAGTTTGTCCAGGCCCCAGCATTTT.

The chain couples TRBV7-3 to TRBJ2-2, with 14 positions matching TRBD2. The V and J ends lost 2 bases and 1 base, in that order; junction bases with no gene match: 6. Germline V gene data show CDR1 as SGHTA and CDR2 as FQGTGA. This CDR3 region has 19 residues. The CDR3 loop is CASSLFGTSGSGNTGELFF. The CDR3 DNA sequence: TGTGCCAGCAGCTTATTCGGGACTAGCGGGAGTGGGAACACCGGGGAGCTGTTTTTT. Full variable domain (remainder filled in from reference TRBV7-3 and TRBJ2-2): GAGVSQTPSNKVTEKGKYVELRCDPISGHTALYWYRQSLGQGPEFLIYFQGTGAADDSGLPNDRFFAVRPEGSVSTLKIQRTERGDSAVYLCASSLFGTSGSGNTGELFFGEGSRLTVL.

The rearrangement links TRBV5-8 to TRBJ2-4, with a possible D match to TRBD2 (5 bases). V shed 0 bases and J shed 10 bases, with 17 bases lying between them. This CDR3 is 15 amino acids long. The germline V gene encodes CDR1 SGHTS and CDR2 YDEGEE. CDR3 in amino acids: CASSLGSSSREIQYF. CDR3 DNA: TGTGCCAGCAGCTTGGGGAGTTCCTCTAGGGAGATTCAGTACTTC.

In DNA form, the CDR3 reads TGTGCCAGCAGTTGGGGGACAGCCTATGGCTACACCTTC. Translated: CASSWGTAYGYTF. The rearrangement uses TRBV28 and TRBJ1-2, with 7 bases lining up with TRBD1. Looked up from germline, CDR1 is MDHEN and CDR2 is SYDVKM. Trimming took 4 bases from V and 4 from J; bases not matched to a gene: 3. The CDR3 covers 13 residues.

The V and J genes are TRBV5-4 and TRBJ1-2, with 9 bases lining up with TRBD1. This CDR3 contains 13 residues. CDR1 and CDR2 from the germline V gene are SGHNT and YYREEE (reference sequence). V shed 4 bases and J 5 bases; nucleotides not matched to a gene: 3. The CDR3, as DNA: TGTGCCAGCAGCCGGGACAGGGAGTATGGCTACACCTTC. It codes for CASSRDREYGYTF.

This rearrangement joins TRBV28 to TRBJ1-5, with 7 positions matching TRBD1. Germline V gene lookup returns CDR1 MDHEN and CDR2 SYDVKM. V shed 6 bases and J 3 bases; nucleotides not matched to a gene: 11. The CDR3 has 16 residues. CDR3 sequence: CASSFYRDSYNQPQHF. The DNA for the CDR3 is TGTGCCAGCAGCTTTTACCGGGACAGTTACAATCAGCCCCAGCATTTT.

V and J are TRBV2 and TRBJ1-5, with unresolved D. V was clipped by 6 bases and J by 3 bases, with 24 bases between them. The germline V gene encodes CDR1 SNHLY and CDR2 FYNNEI. The CDR3 is 18 residues long. CDR3 sequence reads: CASRKVNIKKGSNQPQHF. The CDR3 DNA sequence: TGTGCCAGCAGAAAAGTAAACATAAAAAAAGGGTCCAATCAGCCCCAGCATTTT.

For this clone: The junction departs from germline at one end; a sequencing error may be responsible. In DNA, the CDR3 is TGCAGCGTCGAAGGCCTTGGGGACGAGCAGTACTTC. Its protein product is CSVEGLGDEQYF. This chain uses TRBV29-1 with TRBJ2-7; D gene ambiguous. CDR1 is SQVTM, CDR2 ANQGSEA, per germline. There are 12 residues in the CDR3.

The chain combines TRBV7-9 with TRBJ1-1; no reliable D call. This CDR3 contains 17 residues. Trimming cost V 4 bases and J 0 bases, with 18 bases left between them. The V gene's germline CDR1 is SEHNR and CDR2 FQNEAQ (reference sequence). The CDR3 here is CASSSASWFTMNTEAFF. The CDR3 DNA follows: TGTGCCAGCAGCTCCGCCAGCTGGTTCACCATGAACACTGAAGCTTTCTTT.

Only a few counts were recorded for this clone. The rearrangement links TRBV2 to TRBJ2-5, with 11 bases aligning to TRBD2. Germline V CDR1 and CDR2: SNHLY, FYNNEI. The CDR3 is made up of 14 amino acids. The trim removed 7 bases at V and 5 bases at J, leaving 6 bases unmatched. CDR3 DNA: TGTGCCAGCATAATAGCGGGGGGGTCCGAGACCCAGTACTTC. Its protein is CASIIAGGSETQYF.

J is TRBJ2-2 and V is TRBV2, with D perhaps matching TRBD2 (6 bases). Germline CDR1 and CDR2: SNHLY and FYNNEI. The V gene lost 0 bases and the J gene lost 4 bases, with 12 bases spanning the gap. The CDR3 covers 16 residues. The CDR3 region has the DNA TGTGCCAGCAGTGAAGCGCTTGGGGGACTCACCGGGGAGCTGTTTTTT. It is translated as CASSEALGGLTGELFF.

This clone was counted a few times. V is TRBV19 and J is TRBJ2-7, with 9 bases lining up with TRBD2. The CDR3 is 18 residues long. Losses at the gene ends were 5 bases for V and 2 bases for J; bases not matched to a gene: 16. Germline CDR1 reads LNHDA; CDR2 reads SQIVND (reference sequence). CDR3 nucleotides: TGTGCCAGTAGTCCTATCGGCAGGGTAGCGGGAGAGACCTACGAGCAGTACTTC. It translates to CASSPIGRVAGETYEQYF.

The CDR3 protein is CASSNRLTGTGGSGNTIYF. In nucleotides, the CDR3 is TGTGCCAGCAGCAACAGATTAACCGGGACAGGGGGTTCGGGAAACACCATATATTTT. The chain recombines TRBV21-1 with TRBJ1-3; the D call in the table, TRBD1, was not verified against the DNA. TRBV21-1 is designated a pseudogene. CDR3 length: 19 amino acids.

This clone was observed once. The rearrangement links TRBV19 to TRBJ2-3, with no clear D. Trimming pared 2 bases from V and 0 bases from J, leaving 6 bases between. This CDR3 region has 14 residues. The germline gives CDR1 LNHDA, CDR2 SQIVND (reference sequence). Written as DNA, the CDR3 is TGTGCCAGTAGTATATCCGGCAGCACAGATACGCAGTATTTT. Amino acid sequence: CASSISGSTDTQYF. Full variable domain (rest looked up from reference TRBV19 and TRBJ2-3): DGGITQSPKYLFRKEGQNVTLSCEQNLNHDAMYWYRQDPGQGLRLIYYSQIVNDFQKGDIAEGYSVSREKKESFPLTVTSAQKNPTAFYLCASSISGSTDTQYFGPGTRLTVL.

This chain connects TRBV29-1 to TRBJ1-1; D is uncertain. Germline assignment: CDR1 SQVTM and CDR2 ANQGSEA. The V gene lost 3 bases and the J gene lost 3 bases, with 11 bases spanning the gap. The CDR3 sequence is 13 residues long. The CDR3 is CSVDPGWDTEAFF. The CDR3 coding sequence is TGCAGCGTTGATCCGGGTTGGGACACTGAAGCTTTCTTT.

This rearrangement joins TRBV10-3 to TRBJ1-1; D call uncertain. This CDR3 is built from 14 residues. CDR1 is ENHRY, CDR2 SYGVKD, per germline. CDR3 amino acids: CATGAHGVNTEAFF. CDR3 nucleotides: TGTGCTACCGGAGCCCATGGGGTGAACACTGAAGCTTTCTTT.

V and J are TRBV2 and TRBJ2-4; 9 nucleotides align to TRBD2. Trimming cost V 1 base and J 10 bases; bases outside gene matches: 8. The germline CDR1 and CDR2 sequences are SNHLY and FYNNEI. The CDR3 runs to 15 residues. CDR3 sequence reads: CASSEEAGGSSIQYF. Written as DNA, the CDR3 is TGTGCCAGCAGTGAAGAAGCGGGGGGATCGTCGATTCAGTACTTC.

The chain has TRBV19 and TRBJ2-1, with TRBD2 identical over 12 bases. After removal of 2 bases from V and 10 bases from J, the junction contained 6 bases not matched to a gene. Germline V lookup: CDR1 LNHDA, CDR2 SQIVND (reference sequence). The CDR3 is made up of 15 amino acids. The DNA for the CDR3 is TGTGCCAGTAGTATATTAGGACTAGCGGGATGGGAGCAGTTCTTC. This translates into CASSILGLAGWEQFF.